The present TCR beta chain was sequenced within a study of long-term antiretroviral therapy in people with HIV. As concerns this clone: The target antigen is unknown.

Assay version v3.0 of immunoSEQ was used, and it was run at survey level. Libraries were prepared by immunoSEQ multiplex PCR; TCRdb keeps only in-frame clonotypes and omits some of them. Of more than 15,000 clones in the sample, 70% to 90% were seen once. This CDR3 has 15 residues. V trimming: 2 bases; J trimming: 4 bases; junction bases outside the gene matches: 6. Per germline, CDR1 SGHNT and CDR2 YYREEE (reference sequence). Overall study results and limits: Patients on ART gained diversity, which nonetheless stayed below transplant donor controls.

The chain recombines TRBV5-4 with TRBJ2-7; 10 bases match TRBD2. Specimen: unsorted PBMCs, collected 0.3 years after starting antiretroviral therapy. The clonotype was recovered from a man between 18 and 29 years old with HIV. Here the CDR3 reads CASSLPTSGVYEQYF. The CDR3 DNA is TGTGCCAGCAGCTTACCTACTAGCGGGGTGTACGAGCAGTACTTC.